This entry features one T cell receptor beta chain sequence. Antigen unknown. Germline lookup yields CDR1 SGHRS and CDR2 YFSETQ. CDR3 length equals 15 residues. This sample is drawn from a study of T cells expressing NK-cell markers. Study-wide points: These clonotypes also led the CD3+CD56-NKG2C+ fraction in several donors.

TCRdb re-called the 5' RACE reads and gives one entry per CDR3 protein, without DNA. The listing contains over 100,000 distinct CDR3 sequences. The chain recombines TRBV5-1 with TRBJ2-1; TCRdb gives TRBD1 as the D gene, but with no DNA this cannot be confirmed. Sequencing was carried out using blood T cells: a sorted CD56 or NKG2C T cell subset, CD4+ or CD8+ T cells, or bulk PBMC T cells (not recorded which). The receptor was derived from a woman aged 18 to 75 in good health. CDR3 sequence: CASSPGAVAYNEQFF.